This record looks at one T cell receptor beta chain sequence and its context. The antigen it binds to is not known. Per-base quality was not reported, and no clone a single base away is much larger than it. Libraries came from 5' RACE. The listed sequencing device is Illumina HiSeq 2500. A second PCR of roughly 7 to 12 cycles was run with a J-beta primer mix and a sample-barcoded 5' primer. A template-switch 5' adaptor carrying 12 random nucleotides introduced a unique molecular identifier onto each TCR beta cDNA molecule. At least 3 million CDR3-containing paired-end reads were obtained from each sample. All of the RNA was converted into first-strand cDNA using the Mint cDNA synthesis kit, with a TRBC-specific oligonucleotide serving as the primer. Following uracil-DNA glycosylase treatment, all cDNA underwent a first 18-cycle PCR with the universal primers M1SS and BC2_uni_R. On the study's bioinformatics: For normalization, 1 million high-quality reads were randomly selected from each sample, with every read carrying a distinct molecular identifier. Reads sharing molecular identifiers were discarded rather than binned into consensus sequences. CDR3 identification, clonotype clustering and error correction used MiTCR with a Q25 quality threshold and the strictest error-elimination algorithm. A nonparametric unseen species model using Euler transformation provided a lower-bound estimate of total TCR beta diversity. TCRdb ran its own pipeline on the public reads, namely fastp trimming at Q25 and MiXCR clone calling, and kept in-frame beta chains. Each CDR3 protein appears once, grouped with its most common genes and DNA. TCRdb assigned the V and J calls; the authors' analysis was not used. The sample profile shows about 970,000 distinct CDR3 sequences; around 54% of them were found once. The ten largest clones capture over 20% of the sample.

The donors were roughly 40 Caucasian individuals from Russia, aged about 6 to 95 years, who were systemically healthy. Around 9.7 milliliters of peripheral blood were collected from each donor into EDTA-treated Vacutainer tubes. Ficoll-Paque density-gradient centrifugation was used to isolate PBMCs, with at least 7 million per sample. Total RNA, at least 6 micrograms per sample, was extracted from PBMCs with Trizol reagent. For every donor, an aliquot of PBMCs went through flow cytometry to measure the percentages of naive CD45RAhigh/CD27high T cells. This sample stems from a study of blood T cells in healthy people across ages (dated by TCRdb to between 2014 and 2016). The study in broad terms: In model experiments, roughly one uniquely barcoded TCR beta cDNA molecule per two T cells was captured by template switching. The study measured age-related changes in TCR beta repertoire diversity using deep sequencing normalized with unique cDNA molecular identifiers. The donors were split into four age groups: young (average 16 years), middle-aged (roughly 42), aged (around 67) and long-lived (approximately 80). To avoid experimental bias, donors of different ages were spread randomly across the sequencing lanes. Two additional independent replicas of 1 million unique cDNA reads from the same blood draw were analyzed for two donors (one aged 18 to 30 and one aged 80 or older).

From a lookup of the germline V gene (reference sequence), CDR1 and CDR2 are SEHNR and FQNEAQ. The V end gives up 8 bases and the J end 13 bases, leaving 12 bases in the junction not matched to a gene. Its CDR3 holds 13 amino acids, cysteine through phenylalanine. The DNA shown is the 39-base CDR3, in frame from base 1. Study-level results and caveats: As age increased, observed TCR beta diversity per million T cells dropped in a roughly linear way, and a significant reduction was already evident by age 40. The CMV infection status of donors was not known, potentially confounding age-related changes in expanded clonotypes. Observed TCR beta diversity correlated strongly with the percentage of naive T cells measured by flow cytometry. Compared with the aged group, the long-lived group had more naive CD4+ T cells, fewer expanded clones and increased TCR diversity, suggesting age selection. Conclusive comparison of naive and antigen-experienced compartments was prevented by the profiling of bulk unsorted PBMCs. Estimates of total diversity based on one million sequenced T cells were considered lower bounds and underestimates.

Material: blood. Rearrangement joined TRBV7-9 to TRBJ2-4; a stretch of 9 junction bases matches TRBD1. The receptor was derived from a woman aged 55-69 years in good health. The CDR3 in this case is CASQTGGGYGQYF. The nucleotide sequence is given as TGTGCCAGCCAGACAGGGGGAGGGTACGGGCAGTACTTC.